The entry that follows covers one T cell receptor (beta chain) sequence. CDR3 length: 15 amino acids. The germline CDR1 and CDR2 sequences are SGHRS and YFSETQ. After removal of 0 bases from V and 10 bases from J, the junction contained 10 bases not matched to a gene. In the study's own analysis: Estimation of nucleated cell counts relied on the amplification of reference gene primers. Assay: immunoSEQ multiplex PCR; the TCRdb copy retains only in-frame clones and omits some. The V and J calls and clone size come from that table; D and trimming were worked out from the DNA. Here the sample spans 130,000 or so clones, 84% being singletons. The source of the sample is a study of blood T cell repertoires in COVID-19. The overall study: Samples of COVID-19 (acute and convalescent) were obtained from the United States, Italy and Spain. Nucleic acid was either cDNA or gDNA, and it came from T cells, B-cell-depleted T cells, or PBMCs.

Material: peripheral blood. The V call is TRBV5-1, the J call TRBJ2-1; 7 bases fit TRBD1. The receptor was derived from a man aged 55 to 69 with acute or convalescent COVID-19. CDR3 DNA: TGCGCCAGCAGCTTGGGACAGGGTGGGTCTAGAGAGCAGTTCTTC. This encodes CASSLGQGGSREQFF. The complete variable domain, with remaining parts taken from reference TRBV5-1 and TRBJ2-1, reads KAGVTQTPRYLIKTRGQQVTLSCSPISGHRSVSWYQQTPGQGLQFLFEYFSETQRNKGNFPGRFSGRQFSNSRSEMNVSTLELGDSALYLCASSLGQGGSREQFFGPGTRLTVL.